The T cell receptor (beta chain) described here comes from a study of T-cell memory formation after mild COVID-19. Study-level background: For the most part, TCR clusters were specific to one donor.

Findings and limits, study-wide: Balance between CD4 and CD8 was seen in clones contracting day 15 to 85, and a CD4+ lean was seen in later expanders. For second-wave clones that peaked at day 37, SARS-CoV-2 specificity went unverified.

Comment on this clonotype: Antigen: not known.

It was 5'RACE with constant-segment primers that produced the TCR alpha and TCR beta cDNA libraries, which carried sample barcodes and UMIs. Using its own MiXCR run on the 5' RACE reads, TCRdb lists one record per CDR3 protein. The sample records almost 350,000 distinct CDR3 sequences, roughly 20% being singletons. The sample taken for sequencing was PBMCs or a T cell subset sorted from them (not recorded which). This sequence originates from a man younger than 30 who had mild COVID-19 (a few samples of this study predate the infection). Cell type and time point are not known.

CDR3 coding DNA: TGTGCCAGCAGCTTGGCAGGGCAGGGGTACGAGCAGTACTTC. This sequence encodes CASSLAGQGYEQYF. This chain joins TRBV5-6 and TRBJ2-7, with TRBD1 as a possible D gene (6 bases). CDR3 length: 14 residues. CDR1 and CDR2 from the germline V gene are SGHDT and YYEEEE. V was pared by 0 bases and J by 4 bases, with 11 bases between. The full variable domain, in which reference TRBV5-6 and TRBJ2-7 provide the parts outside the CDR3, is DAGVTQSPTHLIKTRGQQVTLRCSPKSGHDTVSWYQQALGQGPQFIFQYYEEEERQRGNFPDRFSGHQFPNYSSELNVNALLLGDSALYLCASSLAGQGYEQYFGPGTRLTVT.